This entry features one T cell receptor (beta chain) sequence. Its specificity is not known. The data originate from a study of shared clonotypes between healthy human individuals. Study results and caveats: Exclusively blood specimens were collected; tissue repertoires likely differ.

Template for every sorted-subset replicate PCR totaled about 0.2 ug DNA, 25,000 to 30,000 T cell genomes. Here immunoSEQ multiplex PCR was the method, and the copy in TCRdb shows in-frame clones only, minus some. The sample lists approximately 1,500,000 clones; 96% were seen once. This receptor was taken from a man aged 25 to 40 in good health. Sequenced: naive CD4+ T cells sorted from blood. Stated subset: CD45RA+ positively selected.

This CDR3 reads CASSERRVSGANVLTF. The CDR3 nucleotides read TGTGCCAGCAGTGAAAGGCGGGTCTCTGGGGCCAACGTCCTGACTTTC. J is TRBJ2-6 and V is TRBV6-1; maybe TRBD2 (5 bases). CDR1 is MNHNS and CDR2 is SASEGT in the germline V gene. CDR3 length equals 16 residues. Trimming cost V 2 bases and J 0 bases, with 8 bases left between them.